This TCR beta chain was captured in a study of identical twins. A single record per CDR3 protein comes from TCRdb applying MiXCR to the 5' RACE reads. The sample gives more than 600,000 distinct CDR3 sequences, 15% to 20% of which show up once; about an eighth is in the top ten. In this sample, this clonotype turned up a few times. Trimming took 3 bases from V and 0 from J; bases not matched to a gene: 3. This CDR3 has 15 amino acids. Germline V lookup: CDR1 SGHRS, CDR2 YFSETQ. These data were likewise used in another study, on T cells expressing NK-cell markers. From that paper: Sequencing of TCR beta repertoires drew on sorted CD3+CD56+NKG2C+, CD3+CD56+NKG2C- and CD3+CD56-NKG2C+ T cells. An anti-gamma-delta TCR antibody restricted sorting to alpha-beta TCR T cells in several experiments. Expanded NKG2C+ T cell clones had unclear HCMV specificity.

The sample taken for sequencing was PBMCs. The origin of this receptor is a woman aged 18-29 years in good health. The rearrangement links TRBV5-1 to TRBJ1-3; 7 bases align to TRBD1. The CDR3 loop reads CASSSGTASGNTIYF. CDR3 coding DNA: TGCGCCAGCAGCTCCGGGACAGCCTCTGGAAACACCATATATTTT.